Below, 5 T cell receptor beta chains from the same sample are listed, as sequenced in a study of cytomegalovirus exposure and HLA in healthy donors. This PCR relied on a set of 60 Vbeta primers and 13 Jbeta primers. The method was immunoSEQ multiplex PCR; TCRdb's version includes in-frame clones alone and lacks a portion of them. The table includes more than 95,000 clones, approximately 78% detected once. The sequencing input was PBMCs. These receptors originate from a middle-aged woman in good health and CMV-seronegative.

This clone was counted a few times. This chain uses TRBV10-2 with TRBJ2-1, with 12 bases identical to TRBD2. CDR1 and CDR2 from the germline V gene are WSHSY and SAAADI. The CDR3 has 18 residues. J was trimmed by 1 base and V by 6 bases; bases with no gene match: 10. The CDR3 DNA reads TGCGCCAGCAGCGAATGGACTAGCGGGATCGGTTCCTACAATGAGCAGTTCTTC. Translated: CASSEWTSGIGSYNEQFF.

V usage is TRBV4-1 and J usage is TRBJ2-7, with D possibly matching TRBD2 (6 bases). The V gene lost 0 bases and the J gene lost 3 bases, with 12 bases spanning the gap. Per germline, CDR1 MGHRA and CDR2 YSYEKL. The CDR3 covers 15 residues. CDR3 loop: CASSQDITSSYEQYF. The CDR3 nucleotides are TGCGCCAGCAGCCAAGACATAACTAGCAGCTACGAGCAGTACTTC.

This clone has a single count. V usage is TRBV2 and J usage is TRBJ2-7; perhaps TRBD1 as D (6 bases). Trimming shortened V by 4 bases and J by 3 bases, and 10 bases separated the two germline ends. Looked up from germline, CDR1 is SNHLY and CDR2 is FYNNEI. The CDR3 length is 13 residues. CDR3 in amino acids: CASSGARGYEQYF. The DNA of the CDR3 is TGTGCCAGCAGTGGGGCCAGGGGCTACGAGCAGTACTTC.

A single count supports this clone. The gene calls are TRBV7-9 and TRBJ1-4, with TRBD1 matching 8 bases. Germline CDR1 reads SEHNR; CDR2 reads FQNEAQ (reference sequence). The V gene end was trimmed by 0 bases and the J gene end by 6 bases; junction bases not matched to a gene: 6. This CDR3 is built from 16 residues. The CDR3 spells CASSLARSGGHEKLFF. CDR3 in DNA: TGTGCCAGCAGCTTAGCGAGGTCAGGGGGCCATGAAAAACTGTTTTTT.

J is TRBJ1-1 and V is TRBV5-6; D is unresolved. Germline V gene sequence: CDR1 SGHDT, CDR2 YYEEEE. CDR3 length equals 12 residues. V lost 4 bases and J lost 5, with 9 bases in between. This CDR3 reads CASSAGGTEAFF. CDR3 bases: TGTGCCAGCAGCGCCGGAGGAACTGAAGCTTTCTTT.